This TCR beta chain was captured in a study of CD8+CD57+ T cells in acquired aplastic anemia. Genomic DNA, serving as template, underwent TCR beta VDJ and CDR3 profiling. MiXCR was run by TCRdb on the reads, yielding one entry per CDR3 protein. This table holds more than 150,000 distinct CDR3 sequences, about 50% found once. This clonotype showed up just a few times. By flow cytometry, patients selected for sequencing had shown an expansion of CD8+CD57+ cells. V gave up 5 bases and J gave up 7 bases, with 15 bases separating them. Germline V gene sequence: CDR1 LNHDA, CDR2 SQIVND (reference sequence). This CDR3 has 14 amino acids.

This chain uses TRBV19 with TRBJ1-5; no reliable D call. Sequencing was carried out using sorted CD4+, CD8+, or CD8+CD57+ T cells (not recorded which) from PBMCs. This TCR came from a human donor with aplastic anemia. The CDR3 DNA follows: TGTGCCAGTAGTCACTGGGGTGTTAGCCAGCCCCAGCATTTT. Its protein product is CASSHWGVSQPQHF.